What follows are 20 T cell receptor beta chains derived from one specimen sequenced in a study of beta chain features in type 1 diabetes. General study points: In every one of the four CD4+ subsets, TCRB CDR3s were moderately but significantly shorter in Type 1 diabetes patients.

Every isolated RNA sample was fully reverse transcribed, so sequencing captured expressed TCRB transcripts. Profiling relied on immunoSEQ multiplex PCR, and the TCRdb table lists in-frame clones only, not all of them. The sample carries about 230,000 clones, 16% recorded once. Their antigens remain unidentified. The sample taken for sequencing was naive CD4+ T cells from blood. All receptors come from a man in his thirties or forties with type 1 diabetes.

This clone has a handful of counts. The gene calls are TRBV29-1 and TRBJ1-3; maybe TRBD1 (5 bases). The CDR3 sequence is 14 residues long. Germline values: CDR1 SQVTM, CDR2 ANQGSEA. V lost 6 bases, J lost 3 bases, and 15 bases lay in between. The CDR3 DNA reads TGCAGCGTCCAAATGCAGGGTGGTGGAAACACCATATATTTT. Residues: CSVQMQGGGNTIYF.

In its sample, this clone was seen a few times. The V call is TRBV5-6, the J call TRBJ2-1, with no clear D. The ends were cut back, 1 base at V and 9 bases at J, with 5 bases in the middle. The germline gives CDR1 SGHDT, CDR2 YYEEEE. This CDR3 contains 11 residues. The CDR3 bases are TGTGCCAGCAGCTTGACTGGTGAGCAGTTCTTC. Translating gives CASSLTGEQFF.

The chain has TRBV29-1 and TRBJ2-2; 9 bases are a match to TRBD2. Germline V lookup: CDR1 SQVTM, CDR2 ANQGSEA. J was trimmed by 6 bases and V by 6 bases; bases with no gene match: 11. CDR3 length: 15 residues. DNA for the CDR3: TGCAGCGTCACCCCTAGCGGGAAGTCGTCCGGGGAGCTGTTTTTT. It translates to CSVTPSGKSSGELFF.

This chain joins TRBV9 and TRBJ2-3; maybe TRBD2 (5 bases). V was cut by 5 bases and J by 0 bases, with 7 bases left in between. The CDR3 spans 13 residues. From germline, CDR1 is SGDLS and CDR2 YYNGEE. Here the CDR3 reads CASRRASTDTQYF. As DNA, the CDR3 is TGTGCCAGCAGGCGGGCTAGCACAGATACGCAGTATTTT. The variable domain in full, with the rest retrieved from reference TRBV9 and TRBJ2-3, is DSGVTQTPKHLITATGQRVTLRCSPRSGDLSVYWYQQSLDQGLQFLIQYYNGEERAKGNILERFSAQQFPDLHSELNLSSLELGDSALYFCASRRASTDTQYFGPGTRLTVL.

The chain recombines TRBV30 with TRBJ2-7; 9 bases are shared with TRBD2. This CDR3 comprises 12 residues. Germline V CDR1 and CDR2: GTSNPN, SVGIG (reference sequence). The V gene end was trimmed by 5 bases and the J gene end by 7 bases; junction bases not matched to a gene: 6. The CDR3 loop reads CAWEAGGGEQYF. In DNA form, the CDR3 reads TGTGCCTGGGAAGCGGGAGGAGGAGAGCAGTACTTC.

The rearrangement joins TRBV28 to TRBJ2-5; D is unresolved. Trimming removed 6 bases from V and 0 bases from J, with 17 bases in between. Germline CDR1 is MDHEN and CDR2 is SYDVKM. The CDR3 has 16 amino acids. The CDR3: CASSRRTSPYQETQYF. The CDR3 coding sequence is TGTGCCAGCAGCCGCCGGACGTCTCCGTACCAAGAGACCCAGTACTTC.

This clone was observed a few times. The chain joins TRBV15 to TRBJ2-1; 7 bases are a match to TRBD1. Germline loops: CDR1 LNHNV, CDR2 YYDKDF (reference sequence). V was pared by 8 bases and J by 5 bases, with 3 bases of the junction left unmatched. There are 12 residues in the CDR3. Here the CDR3 DNA reads TGTGCCACCGGGGACAGAAACAATGAGCAGTTCTTC. Amino acid sequence: CATGDRNNEQFF.

This clone has only a few counts. The genes are TRBV27 and TRBJ2-2, with D tentatively TRBD1 (5 bases). V lost 8 bases, J lost 5 bases, and 12 bases lay in between. The CDR3 totals 13 residues. Germline CDR1 MNHEY, CDR2 SMNVEV (reference sequence). This CDR3 is CASAPRETGELFF. CDR3 in DNA: TGTGCCAGCGCGCCCAGGGAAACCGGGGAGCTGTTTTTT.

The chain has TRBV25-1 and TRBJ2-1; D not resolved. The CDR3 is made up of 12 amino acids. V gave up 3 bases and J gave up 13 bases, with 13 bases separating them. Germline V lookup: CDR1 MGHDK, CDR2 SYGVNS. CDR3 residues: CASSDNFRPQFF. CDR3 nucleotides: TGTGCCAGCAGTGATAATTTTAGGCCCCAGTTCTTC.

This chain joins TRBV25-1 and TRBJ2-7, with 9 bases identical to TRBD2. V shed 2 bases, J shed 1 base, and the junction held 9 bases outside the gene matches. The length of the CDR3 is 17 residues. Germline V lookup: CDR1 MGHDK, CDR2 SYGVNS. CDR3 coding DNA: TGTGCCAGCAGTGAAGTAACTAGCGGGCTGGGGTCCTACGAGCAGTACTTC. Amino acids: CASSEVTSGLGSYEQYF.

This clone was counted between two and nine times. The chain couples TRBV7-3 to TRBJ2-5, with D possibly called TRBD1 or TRBD2 (5 bases each). This CDR3 spans 13 amino acids. Per the germline V gene, CDR1 is SGHTA and CDR2 is FQGTGA. Trimming left V 5 bases short and J 4 bases short, with 11 bases between. The CDR3: CASSPGTGETQYF. The CDR3 DNA reads as TGTGCCAGCAGCCCCGGGACGGGAGAGACCCAGTACTTC.

This clone was counted between two and nine times. CDR3 in amino acids: CSVEGEAFF. In DNA form, the CDR3 reads TGCAGCGTTGAAGGTGAAGCTTTCTTT. The genes are TRBV29-1 and TRBJ1-1; D is unclear. CDR3 size: 9 residues. V lost 1 base and J lost 7, with 1 base in between. The germline V gene encodes CDR1 SQVTM and CDR2 ANQGSEA.

The genes are TRBV7-9 and TRBJ2-6, with unresolved D. V shed 7 bases and J shed 0 bases, with 4 bases lying between them. CDR3 size: 13 residues. Germline values: CDR1 SEHNR, CDR2 FQNEAQ (reference sequence). Here the CDR3 DNA reads TGTGCCAGCACGGGCTCTGGGGCCAACGTCCTGACTTTC. It translates to CASTGSGANVLTF.

This clone was picked up a small number of times. The chain couples TRBV6-5 to TRBJ2-7, with 9 positions matching TRBD1. This CDR3 is 14 amino acids long. Germline CDR1 and CDR2: MNHEY and SVGAGI. J gave up 6 bases and V 0 bases, and 3 bases lay outside the gene matches. The CDR3 DNA reads as TGTGCCAGCAGTTACTCTCGGGGACAGGGCGAGCAGTACTTC. Encoded protein: CASSYSRGQGEQYF.

CDR3 sequence reads: CASVKREAGSNEQFF. The DNA for the CDR3 is TGTGCCAGCGTAAAGCGGGAGGCGGGATCCAATGAGCAGTTCTTC. V is TRBV7-9 and J is TRBJ2-1; 9 nucleotides match TRBD2. V shed 8 bases, J shed 6 bases, and the junction held 11 bases outside the gene matches. Germline V lookup: CDR1 SEHNR, CDR2 FQNEAQ (reference sequence). This CDR3 region has 15 residues.

This clone was picked up a small number of times. The chain has TRBV28 and TRBJ2-7; D is unclear. V was shortened by 2 bases and J by 2 bases, with 7 bases between the two germline ends. Germline V gene sequence: CDR1 MDHEN, CDR2 SYDVKM. The CDR3 runs to 13 residues. This chain's CDR3 is CASSLMVAYEQYF. Written as DNA, the CDR3 is TGTGCCAGCAGTTTAATGGTAGCCTACGAGCAGTACTTC.

There are a few counts of this clone. This chain connects TRBV30 to TRBJ2-3; 9 bases are shared with TRBD2. The germline CDR1 and CDR2 sequences are GTSNPN and SVGIG (reference sequence). The length of the CDR3 is 15 residues. The V and J ends lost 1 base and 6 bases, in that order; junction bases with no gene match: 8. CDR3 loop: CAWSASGRIGDTQYF. CDR3 coding DNA: TGTGCCTGGAGTGCCAGCGGGAGGATCGGGGATACGCAGTATTTT.

J is TRBJ2-1 and V is TRBV7-7, with 10 bases that match TRBD2. The length of the CDR3 is 16 residues. CDR1 and CDR2 (germline): SSHAT, FNYEAQ (reference sequence). V was clipped by 5 bases and J by 1 base; unmatched bases: 5. The CDR3 loop reads CASSPKTSGSYNEQFF. Here the CDR3 DNA reads TGTGCCAGCAGCCCAAAGACTAGCGGGTCCTACAATGAGCAGTTCTTC.

The V and J genes are TRBV5-8 and TRBJ2-3; D gene uncertain. Germline V gene sequence: CDR1 SGHTS, CDR2 YDEGEE. The CDR3 sequence is 13 residues long. V was shortened by 3 bases and J by 6 bases, with 11 bases between the two germline ends. Written as DNA, the CDR3 is TGTGCCAGCAGCTCGGTTAAGGTCGATACGCAGTATTTT. It yields the protein CASSSVKVDTQYF. The full variable domain, rest sourced from reference TRBV5-8 and TRBJ2-3, is EAGVTQSPTHLIKTRGQQATLRCSPISGHTSVYWYQQALGLGLQFLLWYDEGEERNRGNFPPRFSGRQFPNYSSELNVNALELEDSALYLCASSSVKVDTQYFGPGTRLTVL.

The table lists this clone with a few counts. The V and J genes are TRBV16 and TRBJ2-1, with D tentatively TRBD1 (5 bases). Per germline, CDR1 KGHSY and CDR2 FQNENV. The V end lost 4 bases, the J end lost 0 bases, and 13 bases lay between the germline ends. This CDR3 comprises 16 residues. This chain's CDR3 is CASSRFTGISYNEQFF. The CDR3 nucleotides are TGTGCCAGCAGCCGATTTACAGGAATCTCCTACAATGAGCAGTTCTTC.